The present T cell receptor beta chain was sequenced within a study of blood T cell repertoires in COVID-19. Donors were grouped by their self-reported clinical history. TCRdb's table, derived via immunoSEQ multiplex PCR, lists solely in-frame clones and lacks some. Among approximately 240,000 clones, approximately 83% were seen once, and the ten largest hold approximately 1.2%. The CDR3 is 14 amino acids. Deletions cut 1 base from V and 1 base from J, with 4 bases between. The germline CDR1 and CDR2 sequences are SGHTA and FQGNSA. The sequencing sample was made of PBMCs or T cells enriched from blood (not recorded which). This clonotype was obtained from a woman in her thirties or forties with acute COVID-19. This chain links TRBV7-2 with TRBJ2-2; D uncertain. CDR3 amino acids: CASSLVWNTGELFF. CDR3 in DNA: TGTGCCAGCAGCTTAGTCTGGAACACCGGGGAGCTGTTTTTT. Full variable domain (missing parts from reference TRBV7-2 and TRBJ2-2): GAGVSQSPSNKVTEKGKDVELRCDPISGHTALYWYRQSLGQGLEFLIYFQGNSAPDKSGLPSDRFSAERTGGSVSTLTIQRTQQEDSAVYLCASSLVWNTGELFFGEGSRLTVL.